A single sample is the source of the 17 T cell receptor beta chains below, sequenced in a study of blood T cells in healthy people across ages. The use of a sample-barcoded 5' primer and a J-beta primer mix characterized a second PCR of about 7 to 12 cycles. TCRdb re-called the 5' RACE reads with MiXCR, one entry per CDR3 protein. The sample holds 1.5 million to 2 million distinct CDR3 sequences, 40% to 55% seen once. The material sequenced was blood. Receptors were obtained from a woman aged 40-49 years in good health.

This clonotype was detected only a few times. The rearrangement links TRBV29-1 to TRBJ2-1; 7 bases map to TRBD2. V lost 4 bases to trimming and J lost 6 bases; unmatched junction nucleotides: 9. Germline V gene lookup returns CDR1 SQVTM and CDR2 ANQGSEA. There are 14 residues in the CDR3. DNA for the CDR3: TGCAGCGTTGGGCTCCTAGCGGCTTTCAATGAGCAGTTCTTC. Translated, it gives CSVGLLAAFNEQFF.

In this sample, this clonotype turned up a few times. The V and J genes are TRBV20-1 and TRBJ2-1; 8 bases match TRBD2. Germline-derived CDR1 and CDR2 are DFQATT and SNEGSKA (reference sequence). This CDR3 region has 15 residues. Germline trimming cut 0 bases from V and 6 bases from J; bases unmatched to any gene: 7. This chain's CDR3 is CSAREPGLVRNEQFF. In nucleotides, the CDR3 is TGCAGTGCTAGAGAACCGGGACTAGTGCGCAATGAGCAGTTCTTC.

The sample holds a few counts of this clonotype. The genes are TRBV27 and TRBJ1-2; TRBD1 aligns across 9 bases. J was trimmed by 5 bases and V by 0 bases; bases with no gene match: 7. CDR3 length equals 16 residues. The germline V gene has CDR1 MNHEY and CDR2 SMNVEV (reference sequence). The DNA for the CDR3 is TGTGCCAGCAGTTTATCGGTAGGGGACAGGGCGTATGGCTACACCTTC. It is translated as CASSLSVGDRAYGYTF.

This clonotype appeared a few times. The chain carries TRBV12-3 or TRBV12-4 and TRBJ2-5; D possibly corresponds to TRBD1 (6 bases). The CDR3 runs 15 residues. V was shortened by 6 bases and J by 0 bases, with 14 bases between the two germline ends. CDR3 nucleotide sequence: TGTGCCAGCAGACCCCATACAGGGTACCAAGAGACCCAGTACTTC. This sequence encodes CASRPHTGYQETQYF.

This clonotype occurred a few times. CDR3 nucleotides: TGTGCCAGCAGTTACCAAAAAATACAGGGGACTACCTACAATGAGCAGTTCTTC. The encoded protein is CASSYQKIQGTTYNEQFF. The V gene is TRBV6-2 or TRBV6-3, the J gene TRBJ2-1, with D possibly called TRBD1 or TRBD2 (7 bases each). V was trimmed by 2 bases and J by 2 bases, leaving 19 bases between them. The CDR3 consists of 18 residues. Looked up from germline, CDR1 is MNHEY and CDR2 is SVGEGT.

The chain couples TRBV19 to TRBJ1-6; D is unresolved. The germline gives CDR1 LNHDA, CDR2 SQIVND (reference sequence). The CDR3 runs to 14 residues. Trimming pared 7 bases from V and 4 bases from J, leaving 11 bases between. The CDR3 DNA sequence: TGTGCCAGTACGCGGACCGATTATAATTCACCCCTCCACTTT. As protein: CASTRTDYNSPLHF.

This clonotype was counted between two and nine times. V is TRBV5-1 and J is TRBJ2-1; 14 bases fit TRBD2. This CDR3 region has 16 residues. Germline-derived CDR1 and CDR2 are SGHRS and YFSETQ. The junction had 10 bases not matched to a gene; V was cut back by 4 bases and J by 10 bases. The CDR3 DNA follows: TGCGCCAGCAGCAAGACTAGCGGGGGGGCCGGGGAGGAGCAGTTCTTC. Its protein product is CASSKTSGGAGEEQFF. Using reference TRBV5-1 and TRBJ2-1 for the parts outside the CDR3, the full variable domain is KAGVTQTPRYLIKTRGQQVTLSCSPISGHRSVSWYQQTPGQGLQFLFEYFSETQRNKGNFPGRFSGRQFSNSRSEMNVSTLELGDSALYLCASSKTSGGAGEEQFFGPGTRLTVL.

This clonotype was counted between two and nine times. The CDR3 here is CASSFMAQETQYF. The CDR3 bases are TGTGCCAGCAGCTTTATGGCCCAAGAGACCCAGTACTTC. The chain is built from TRBV7-2 and TRBJ2-5; D remains unclear. The length of the CDR3 is 13 residues. The V end lost 3 bases, the J end lost 1 base, and 6 bases lay between the germline ends. CDR1 SGHTA and CDR2 FQGNSA come from the germline V gene.

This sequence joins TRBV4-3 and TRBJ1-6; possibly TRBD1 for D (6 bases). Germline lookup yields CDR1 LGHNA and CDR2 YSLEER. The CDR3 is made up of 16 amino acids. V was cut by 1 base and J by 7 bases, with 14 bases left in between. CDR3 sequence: CASSQAPGQSNSPLHF. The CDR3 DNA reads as TGCGCCAGCAGCCAAGCCCCCGGACAGAGCAATTCACCCCTCCACTTT.

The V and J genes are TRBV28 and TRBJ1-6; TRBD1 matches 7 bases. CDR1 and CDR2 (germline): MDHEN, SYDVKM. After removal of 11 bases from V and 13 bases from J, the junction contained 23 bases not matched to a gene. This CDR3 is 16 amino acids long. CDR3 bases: TGTGCCGGAGGTGGGGCCGACAGGGCGGCCTCGGGTCCCCTCCACTTT. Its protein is CAGGGADRAASGPLHF.

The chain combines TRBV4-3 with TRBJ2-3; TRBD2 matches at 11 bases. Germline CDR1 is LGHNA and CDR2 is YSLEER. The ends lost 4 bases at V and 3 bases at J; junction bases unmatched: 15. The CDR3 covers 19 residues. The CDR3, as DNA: TGCGCCAGCAGCCCCCCCGGAGGGAATCTAGCGGGGGGTACAGATACGCAGTATTTT. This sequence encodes CASSPPGGNLAGGTDTQYF.

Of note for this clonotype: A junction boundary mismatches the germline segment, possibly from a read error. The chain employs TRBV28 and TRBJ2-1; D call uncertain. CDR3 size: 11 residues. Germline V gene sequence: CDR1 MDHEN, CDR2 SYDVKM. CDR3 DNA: TGTGCCGGCAGTTTTGCCAATGAGCAGTTCTTC. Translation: CAGSFANEQFF. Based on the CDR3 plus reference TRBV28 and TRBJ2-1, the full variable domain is DVKVTQSSRYLVKRTGEKVFLECVQDMDHENMFWYRQDPGLGLRLIYFSYDVKMKEKGDIPEGYSVSREKKERFSLILESASTNQTSMYLCAGSFANEQFFGPGTRLTVL.

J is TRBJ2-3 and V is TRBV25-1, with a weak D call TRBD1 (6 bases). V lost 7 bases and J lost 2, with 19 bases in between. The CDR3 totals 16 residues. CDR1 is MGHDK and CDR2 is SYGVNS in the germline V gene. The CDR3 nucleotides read TGTGCCAGCACCTTCCCGGACGCAGGGGACACAGATACGCAGTATTTT. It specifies CASTFPDAGDTDTQYF.

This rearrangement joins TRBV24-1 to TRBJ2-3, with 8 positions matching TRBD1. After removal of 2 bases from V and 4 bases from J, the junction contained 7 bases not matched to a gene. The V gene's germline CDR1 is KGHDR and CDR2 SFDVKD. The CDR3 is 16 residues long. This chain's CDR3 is CATSDYPGGVPDTQYF. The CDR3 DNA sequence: TGTGCCACCAGTGATTATCCAGGGGGCGTCCCAGATACGCAGTATTTT.

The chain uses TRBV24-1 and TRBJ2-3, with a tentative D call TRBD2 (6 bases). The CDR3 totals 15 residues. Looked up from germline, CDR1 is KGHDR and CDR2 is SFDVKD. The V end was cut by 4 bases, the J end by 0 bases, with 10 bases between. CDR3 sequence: CATSDSGTSTDTQYF. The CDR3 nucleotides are TGTGCCACCAGTGACTCCGGGACTAGCACAGATACGCAGTATTTT.

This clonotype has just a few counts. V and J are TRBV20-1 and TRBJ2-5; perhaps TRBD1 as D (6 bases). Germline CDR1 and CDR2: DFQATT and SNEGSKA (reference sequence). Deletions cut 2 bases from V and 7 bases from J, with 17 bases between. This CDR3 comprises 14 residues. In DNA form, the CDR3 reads TGCAGTGCTAGAACCGACAGGAGTTATGGGACCCAGTACTTC. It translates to CSARTDRSYGTQYF.

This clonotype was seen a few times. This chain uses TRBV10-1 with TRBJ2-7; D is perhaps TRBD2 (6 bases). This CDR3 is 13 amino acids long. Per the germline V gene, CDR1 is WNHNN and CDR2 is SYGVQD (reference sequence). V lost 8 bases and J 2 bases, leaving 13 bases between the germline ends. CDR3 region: CASGLLPPYEQYF. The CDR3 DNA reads TGCGCCAGCGGACTACTCCCACCCTACGAGCAGTACTTC.